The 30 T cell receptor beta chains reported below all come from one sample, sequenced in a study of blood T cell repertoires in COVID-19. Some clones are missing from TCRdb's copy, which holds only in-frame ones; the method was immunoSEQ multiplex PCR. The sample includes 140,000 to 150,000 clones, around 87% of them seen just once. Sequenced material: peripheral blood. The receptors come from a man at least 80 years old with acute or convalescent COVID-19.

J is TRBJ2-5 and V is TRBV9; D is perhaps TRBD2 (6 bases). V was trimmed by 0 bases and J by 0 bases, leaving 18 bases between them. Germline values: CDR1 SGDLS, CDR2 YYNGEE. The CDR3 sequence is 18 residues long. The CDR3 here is CASSVAAWGGAYQETQYF. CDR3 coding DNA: TGTGCCAGCAGCGTAGCGGCTTGGGGCGGGGCCTACCAAGAGACCCAGTACTTC.

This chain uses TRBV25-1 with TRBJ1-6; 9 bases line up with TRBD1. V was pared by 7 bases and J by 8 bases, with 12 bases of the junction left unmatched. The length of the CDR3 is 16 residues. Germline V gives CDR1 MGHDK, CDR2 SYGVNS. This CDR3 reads CASNFRATGGDSPLHF. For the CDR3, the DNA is TGTGCCAGCAATTTTCGGGCGACAGGGGGGGATTCACCCCTCCACTTT.

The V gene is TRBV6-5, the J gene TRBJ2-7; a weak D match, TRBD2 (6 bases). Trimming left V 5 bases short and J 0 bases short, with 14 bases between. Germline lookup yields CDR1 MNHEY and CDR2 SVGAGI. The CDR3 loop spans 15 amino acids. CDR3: CASSPGTLASYEQYF. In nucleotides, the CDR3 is TGTGCCAGCAGTCCAGGGACTTTAGCCTCCTACGAGCAGTACTTC.

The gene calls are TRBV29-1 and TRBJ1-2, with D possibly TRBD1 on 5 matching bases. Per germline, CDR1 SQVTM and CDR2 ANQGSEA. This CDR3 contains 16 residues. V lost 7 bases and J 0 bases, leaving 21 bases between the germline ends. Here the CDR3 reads CSAGARGGRSNYGYTF. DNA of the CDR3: TGCAGCGCCGGGGCCCGGGGGGGACGATCTAACTATGGCTACACCTTC. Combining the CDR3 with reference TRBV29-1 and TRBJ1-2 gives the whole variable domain SAVISQKPSRDICQRGTSLTIQCQVDSQVTMMFWYRQQPGQSLTLIATANQGSEATYESGFVIDKFPISRPNLTFSTLTVSNMSPEDSSIYLCSAGARGGRSNYGYTFGSGTRLTVV.

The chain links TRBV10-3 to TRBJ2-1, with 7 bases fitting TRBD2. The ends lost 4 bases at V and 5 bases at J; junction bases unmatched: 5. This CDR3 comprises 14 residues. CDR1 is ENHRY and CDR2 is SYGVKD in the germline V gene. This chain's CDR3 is CAISGQRGDNEQFF. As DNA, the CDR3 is TGTGCCATCAGTGGCCAGCGGGGTGACAATGAGCAGTTCTTC.

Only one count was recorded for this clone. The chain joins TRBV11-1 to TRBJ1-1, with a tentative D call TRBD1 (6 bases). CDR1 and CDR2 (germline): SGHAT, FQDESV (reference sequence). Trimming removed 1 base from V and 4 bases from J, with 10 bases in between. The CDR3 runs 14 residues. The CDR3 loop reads CASSLDRESTEAFF. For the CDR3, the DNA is TGTGCCAGCAGCTTAGACAGGGAAAGCACTGAAGCTTTCTTT.

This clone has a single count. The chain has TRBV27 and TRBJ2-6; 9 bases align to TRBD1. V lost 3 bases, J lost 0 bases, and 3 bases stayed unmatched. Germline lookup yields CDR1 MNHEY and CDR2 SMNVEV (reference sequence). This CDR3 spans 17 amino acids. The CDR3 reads CASSLGQGYSGANVLTF. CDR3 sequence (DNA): TGTGCCAGCAGTTTGGGACAGGGATACTCTGGGGCCAACGTCCTGACTTTC.

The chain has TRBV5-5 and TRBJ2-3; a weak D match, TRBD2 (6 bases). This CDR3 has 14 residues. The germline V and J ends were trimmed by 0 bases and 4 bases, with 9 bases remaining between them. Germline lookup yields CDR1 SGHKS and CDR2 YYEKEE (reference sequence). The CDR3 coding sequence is TGTGCCAGCAGCTTGGACACGGGGGCAGATACGCAGTATTTT. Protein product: CASSLDTGADTQYF.

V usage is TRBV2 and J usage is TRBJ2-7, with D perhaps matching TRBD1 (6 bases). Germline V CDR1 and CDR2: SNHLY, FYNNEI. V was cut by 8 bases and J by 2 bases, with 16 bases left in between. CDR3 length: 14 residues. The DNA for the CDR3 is TGTGCCAGCCTTGTGGGGGCTCCCACCTACGAGCAGTACTTC. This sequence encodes CASLVGAPTYEQYF.

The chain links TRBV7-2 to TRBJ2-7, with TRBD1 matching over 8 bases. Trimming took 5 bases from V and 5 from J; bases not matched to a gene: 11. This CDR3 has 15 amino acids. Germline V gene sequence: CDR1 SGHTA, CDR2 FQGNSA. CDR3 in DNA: TGTGCCAGCAGCCTCAGGGGGCGCAGTCCAGACGAGCAGTACTTC. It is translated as CASSLRGRSPDEQYF.

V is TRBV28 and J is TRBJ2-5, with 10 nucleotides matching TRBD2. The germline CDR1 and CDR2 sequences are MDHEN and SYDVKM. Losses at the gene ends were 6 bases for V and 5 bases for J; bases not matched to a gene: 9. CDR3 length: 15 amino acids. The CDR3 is CASSRNSGGAETQYF. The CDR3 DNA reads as TGTGCCAGCAGCCGTAACAGCGGGGGGGCCGAGACCCAGTACTTC.

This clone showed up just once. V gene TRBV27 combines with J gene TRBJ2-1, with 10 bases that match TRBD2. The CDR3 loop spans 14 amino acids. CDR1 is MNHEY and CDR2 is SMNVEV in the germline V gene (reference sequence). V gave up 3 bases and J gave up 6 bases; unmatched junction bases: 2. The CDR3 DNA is TGTGCCAGCAGTTTCGGGACTAGCGCCAATGAGCAGTTCTTC. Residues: CASSFGTSANEQFF.

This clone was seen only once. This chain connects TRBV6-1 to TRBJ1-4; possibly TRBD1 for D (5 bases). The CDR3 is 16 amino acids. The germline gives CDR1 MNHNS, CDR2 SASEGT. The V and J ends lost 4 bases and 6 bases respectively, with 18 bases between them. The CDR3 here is CASSALPGGIDEKLFF. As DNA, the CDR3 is TGTGCCAGCAGTGCGCTACCGGGGGGGATAGATGAAAAACTGTTTTTT.

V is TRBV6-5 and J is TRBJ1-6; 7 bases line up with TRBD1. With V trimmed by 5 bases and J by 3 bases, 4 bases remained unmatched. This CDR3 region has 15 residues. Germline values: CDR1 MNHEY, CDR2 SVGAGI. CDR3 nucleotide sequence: TGTGCCAGCAGTCAGACAGGGAACTATAATTCACCCCTCCACTTT. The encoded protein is CASSQTGNYNSPLHF.

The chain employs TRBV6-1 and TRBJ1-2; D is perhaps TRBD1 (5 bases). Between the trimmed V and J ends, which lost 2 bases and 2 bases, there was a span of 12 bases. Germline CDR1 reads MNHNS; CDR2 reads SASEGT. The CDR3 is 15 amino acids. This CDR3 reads CASSELAAGNYGYTF. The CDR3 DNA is TGTGCCAGCAGTGAACTGGCGGCAGGGAACTATGGCTACACCTTC.

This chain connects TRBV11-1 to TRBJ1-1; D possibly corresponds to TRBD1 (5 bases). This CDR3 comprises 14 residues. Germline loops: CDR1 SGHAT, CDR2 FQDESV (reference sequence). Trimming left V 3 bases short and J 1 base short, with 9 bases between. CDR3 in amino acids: CASSLTDRNTEAFF. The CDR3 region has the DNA TGTGCCAGCAGCTTGACAGACAGGAACACTGAAGCTTTCTTT.

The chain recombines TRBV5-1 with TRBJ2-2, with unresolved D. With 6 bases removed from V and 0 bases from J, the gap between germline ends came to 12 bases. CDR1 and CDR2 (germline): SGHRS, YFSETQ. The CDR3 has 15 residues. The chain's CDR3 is CASNPGPPNTGELFF. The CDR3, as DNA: TGCGCCAGCAACCCAGGCCCCCCGAACACCGGGGAGCTGTTTTTT.

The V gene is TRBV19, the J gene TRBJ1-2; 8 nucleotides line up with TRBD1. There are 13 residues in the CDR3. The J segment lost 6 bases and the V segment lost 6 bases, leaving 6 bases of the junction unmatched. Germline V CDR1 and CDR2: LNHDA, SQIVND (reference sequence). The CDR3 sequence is CASRSTGEDGYTF. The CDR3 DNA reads TGTGCCAGTAGATCGACAGGGGAAGATGGCTACACCTTC.

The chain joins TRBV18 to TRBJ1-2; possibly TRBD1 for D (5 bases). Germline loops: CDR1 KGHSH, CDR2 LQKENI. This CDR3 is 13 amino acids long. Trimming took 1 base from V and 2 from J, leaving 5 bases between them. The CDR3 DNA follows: TGTGCCAGCTCACCACAGGGGAACTATGGCTACACCTTC. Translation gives CASSPQGNYGYTF.

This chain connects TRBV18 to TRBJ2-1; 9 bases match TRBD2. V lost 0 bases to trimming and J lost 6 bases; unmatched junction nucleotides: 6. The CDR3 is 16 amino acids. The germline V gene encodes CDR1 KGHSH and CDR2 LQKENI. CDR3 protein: CASSPPLAGVSNEQFF. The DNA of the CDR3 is TGTGCCAGCTCACCACCCTTAGCGGGAGTGTCCAATGAGCAGTTCTTC.

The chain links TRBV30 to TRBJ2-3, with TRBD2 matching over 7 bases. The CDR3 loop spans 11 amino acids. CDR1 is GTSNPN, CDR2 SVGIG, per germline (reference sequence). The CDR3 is CASGGTDTQYF. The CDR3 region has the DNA TGTGCGTCCGGGGGGACAGATACGCAGTATTTT.

In DNA, the CDR3 is TGTGCCAGTAATCCTCGGGCGGGTGAGACCCAGTACTTC. This gives the protein CASNPRAGETQYF. The chain links TRBV27 to TRBJ2-5, with a weak D call TRBD2 (5 bases). The CDR3 contains 13 residues. Trimming removed 9 bases from V and 5 bases from J, with 16 bases in between. Germline CDR1 is MNHEY and CDR2 is SMNVEV (reference sequence).

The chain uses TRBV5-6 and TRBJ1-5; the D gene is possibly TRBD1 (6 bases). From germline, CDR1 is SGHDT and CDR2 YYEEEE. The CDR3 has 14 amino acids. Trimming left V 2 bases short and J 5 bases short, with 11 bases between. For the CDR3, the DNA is TGTGCCAGCAGCTTTGGTCAGGGGTATCAGCCCCAGCATTTT. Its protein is CASSFGQGYQPQHF.

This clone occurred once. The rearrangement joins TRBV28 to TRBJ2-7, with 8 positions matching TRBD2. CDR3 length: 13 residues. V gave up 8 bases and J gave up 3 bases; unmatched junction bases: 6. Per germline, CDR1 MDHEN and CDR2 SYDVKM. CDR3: CASVGLGGYEQYF. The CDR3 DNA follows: TGTGCCAGCGTGGGACTAGGTGGCTACGAGCAGTACTTC.

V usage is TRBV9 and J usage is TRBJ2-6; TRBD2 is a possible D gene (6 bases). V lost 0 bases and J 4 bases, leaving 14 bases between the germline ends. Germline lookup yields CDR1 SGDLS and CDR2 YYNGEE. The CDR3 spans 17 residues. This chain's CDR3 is CASSVDGGVTGANVLTF. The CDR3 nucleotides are TGTGCCAGCAGCGTAGATGGAGGGGTAACCGGGGCCAACGTCCTGACTTTC.

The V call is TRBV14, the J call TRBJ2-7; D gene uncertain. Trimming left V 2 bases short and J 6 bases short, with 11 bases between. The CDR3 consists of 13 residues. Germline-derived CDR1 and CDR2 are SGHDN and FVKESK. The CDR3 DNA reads TGTGCCAGCAGCCAAAATTTGGAGAGCGAGCAGTACTTC. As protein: CASSQNLESEQYF.

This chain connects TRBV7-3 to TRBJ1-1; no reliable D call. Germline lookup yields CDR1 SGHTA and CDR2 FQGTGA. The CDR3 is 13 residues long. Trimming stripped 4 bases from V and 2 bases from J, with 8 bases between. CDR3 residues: CASSSGANTEAFF. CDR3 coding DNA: TGTGCCAGCAGCTCCGGAGCTAACACTGAAGCTTTCTTT.

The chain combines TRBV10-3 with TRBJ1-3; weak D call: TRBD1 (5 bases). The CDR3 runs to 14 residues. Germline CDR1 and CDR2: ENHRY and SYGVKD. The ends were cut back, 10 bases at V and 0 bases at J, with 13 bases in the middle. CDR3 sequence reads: CATKQASSGNTIYF. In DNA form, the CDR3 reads TGTGCCACAAAACAGGCCTCCTCTGGAAACACCATATATTTT.

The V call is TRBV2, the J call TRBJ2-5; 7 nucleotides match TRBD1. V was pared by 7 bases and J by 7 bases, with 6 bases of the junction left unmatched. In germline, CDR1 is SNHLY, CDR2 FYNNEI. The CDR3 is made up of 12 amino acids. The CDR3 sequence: CASTTGSGTQYF. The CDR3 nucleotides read TGTGCCAGCACGACAGGGTCGGGGACCCAGTACTTC.

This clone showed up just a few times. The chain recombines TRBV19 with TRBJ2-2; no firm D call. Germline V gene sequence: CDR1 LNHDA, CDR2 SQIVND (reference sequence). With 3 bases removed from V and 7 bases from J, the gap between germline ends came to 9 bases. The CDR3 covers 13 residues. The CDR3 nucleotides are TGTGCCAGTAGTATTTCGTTCGGCGGGGAGCTGTTTTTT. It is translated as CASSISFGGELFF.